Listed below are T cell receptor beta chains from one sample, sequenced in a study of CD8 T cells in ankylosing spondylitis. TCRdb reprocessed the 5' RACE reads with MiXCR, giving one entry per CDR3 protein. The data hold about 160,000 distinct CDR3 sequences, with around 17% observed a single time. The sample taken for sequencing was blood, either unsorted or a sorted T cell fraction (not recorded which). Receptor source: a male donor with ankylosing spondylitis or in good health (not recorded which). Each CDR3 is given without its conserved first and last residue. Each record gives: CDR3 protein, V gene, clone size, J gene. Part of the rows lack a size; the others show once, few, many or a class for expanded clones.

ASSSGISHETQY | TRBV5-1 | many | TRBJ2-5
ASSLSESNQPQH | TRBV7-9 | few | TRBJ1-5
SAREKTGYSNQPQH | TRBV20-1 | many | TRBJ1-5
ASSLVVSPYQPQH | TRBV27 | NA | TRBJ1-5
ASSGGLATFCTQY | TRBV6-4 | few | TRBJ2-3
AWSVGLAGFNEQF | TRBV30 | few | TRBJ2-1
SAQTGQGALALYEQY | TRBV20-1 | many | TRBJ2-7
ASSFTNTIY | TRBV11-2 | many | TRBJ1-3
ASSPADVYEQY | TRBV28 | NA | TRBJ2-7
ASSLLPTSGTSGELF | TRBV5-1 | few | TRBJ2-2
SAGRGAPKAF | TRBV20-1 | many | TRBJ1-1
SARNPGGPGYEQY | TRBV20-1 | many | TRBJ2-7
ASSQKRADRYNEQF | TRBV14 | NA | TRBJ2-1
SVEDQWNEQF | TRBV29-1 | few | TRBJ2-1
ASSLSSEQF | TRBV7-9 | few | TRBJ2-1
ASSFDIRRGTHADTQY | TRBV11-2 | NA | TRBJ2-3
ASVPTGRDYGYT | TRBV12-3/TRBV12-4 | many | TRBJ1-2
ASRKTGCNEQY | TRBV6-1 | NA | TRBJ2-7
ASYRGTSQKPQH | TRBV28 | NA | TRBJ1-5
ASSHTLRNSTDTQY | TRBV6-5 | many | TRBJ2-3
ASSARPNQPQH | TRBV28 | NA | TRBJ1-5
SVEDPEAATYEQY | TRBV29-1 | NA | TRBJ2-7
ATGISPITDTQY | TRBV12-3/TRBV12-4 | many | TRBJ2-3
ASSPGGSEKLF | TRBV2 | many | TRBJ1-4
SATQGSGELF | TRBV20-1 | many | TRBJ2-2
SARDQGNTGELF | TRBV20-1 | NA | TRBJ2-2
ASSSRGRGETQY | TRBV12-3/TRBV12-4 | NA | TRBJ2-5
ASSEGYRGFYEQF | TRBV2 | many | TRBJ2-1
SARSLGLVTYEQY | TRBV20-1 | many | TRBJ2-7
ASSRGLAEQETQY | TRBV18 | NA | TRBJ2-5
SPARELNTGELF | TRBV20-1 | NA | TRBJ2-2
ASSPRGGSPYEQY | TRBV28 | many | TRBJ2-7
ASSLWARPNEQF | TRBV12-3/TRBV12-4 | many | TRBJ2-1
AVSRAGGNNEQF | TRBV7-7 | many | TRBJ2-1
AISDGQGNTEAF | TRBV10-3 | NA | TRBJ1-1
ASRQSNTEAF | TRBV5-1 | many | TRBJ1-1
ASSLRQENEQF | TRBV5-1 | NA | TRBJ2-1
ASSQRQGASTDTQY | TRBV7-9 | NA | TRBJ2-3
ASSPVRYTDTQY | TRBV3-1 | few | TRBJ2-3
ASTLGTAHDPQH | TRBV5-4 | many | TRBJ1-5
AISTGRYGYT | TRBV10-3 | NA | TRBJ1-2